This T cell receptor beta chain originates from a study of T cell repertoires in cytomegalovirus infection. Study-level background: The public TCR beta signatures pointed to both CMV infection and matching HLA type.

The CDR3 runs 12 residues. CDR1 and CDR2 from the germline V gene are SGHVS and FNYEAQ. V shed 3 bases and J shed 12 bases, with 12 bases lying between them. This clonotype was counted ten times or more. Its specificity is unknown. TCRdb re-analysed the reads in MiXCR, keeping a single row per CDR3 protein. The repertoire holds roughly 300,000 distinct CDR3 sequences, with 8% to 9.5% as singletons. General study points: CMV carriers having the relevant HLA were flagged by cumulative public TCR beta family frequency. There were HLA-C-restricted CMV-specific TCR beta clonotypes dominating the ex vivo response.

This TCR was sampled from a human donor in good health (CMV status not recorded). Some clones in this sample may be carry-over from other donors' samples. The source material was PBMCs. The rearrangement joins TRBV7-6 to TRBJ2-1, with D tentatively TRBD2 (5 bases). The DNA of the CDR3 is TGTGCCAGCAGCTTGTTAGCAGGAGGGCAGTTCTTC. Protein product: CASSLLAGGQFF.